This T cell receptor beta chain was sequenced during a study of cytomegalovirus exposure and HLA in healthy donors. Primers included in the PCR were 60 Vbeta and 13 Jbeta primers. TCRdb's copy holds only in-frame clones and misses some; the assay was immunoSEQ multiplex PCR. Of 60,000 or so clones in the sample, about 76% were seen once. The TCR was taken from a female donor in good health and CMV-seronegative. The sample was PBMCs.

The CDR3 DNA follows: TGTGCCAGCAGCTTAATGACGGGATCAAACACCGGGGAGCTGTTTTTT. The encoded protein is CASSLMTGSNTGELFF. The chain combines TRBV7-3 with TRBJ2-2; D is possibly TRBD2 (5 bases). The CDR3 covers 16 residues. The V gene's germline CDR1 is SGHTA and CDR2 FQGTGA. V lost 1 base and J 2 bases, leaving 11 bases between the germline ends.